The 26 T cell receptor beta chains below were found in one sample sequenced in a study of T cells in Graves' hyperthyroidism and ophthalmopathy. The investigators amplified TCR beta CDR3 regions from RNA transcripts. The HTBI set primed first-round TCR CDR3 RT-PCR. TCRdb independently ran MiXCR on the multiplex PCR reads; one entry per CDR3 protein. This table has approximately 220,000 distinct CDR3 sequences, around 19% appearing once. Sequencing used blood. Source of these receptors: a man between 35 and 55 years old with Graves' hyperthyroidism.

Ten or more counts support this clonotype. The chain recombines TRBV12-3 or TRBV12-4 with TRBJ1-4; D may be TRBD1 (5 bases). V lost 0 bases and J lost 7, with 6 bases in between. This CDR3 is 13 amino acids long. CDR3 sequence reads: CASSLAGVEKLFF. The CDR3 bases are TGTGCCAGCAGTTTAGCAGGGGTTGAAAAACTGTTTTTT.

This clonotype was counted many times. The chain links TRBV12-3 or TRBV12-4 to TRBJ2-7; D may be TRBD1 (5 bases). CDR3 size: 15 residues. V was clipped by 2 bases and J by 0 bases, with 11 bases between them. CDR3 bases: TGTGCCAGCAGTTTAAAGGGGTCGAGCTCCTACGAGCAGTACTTC. It translates to CASSLKGSSSYEQYF.

This clonotype was seen repeatedly, ten times or more. V gene TRBV7-3 combines with J gene TRBJ2-1, with D possibly TRBD1 on 5 matching bases. V was trimmed by 4 bases and J by 7 bases, leaving 11 bases between them. This CDR3 is 13 amino acids long. The germline V gene encodes CDR1 SGHTA and CDR2 FQGTGA. CDR3 DNA sequence: TGTGCCAGCAGCTCGACAGTTACTAATGAGCAGTTCTTC. This encodes CASSSTVTNEQFF.

In its sample, this clonotype was seen many times. The V gene is TRBV18, the J gene TRBJ1-2; D is undetermined. The germline gives CDR1 KGHSH, CDR2 LQKENI. V lost 2 bases and J lost 8, with 9 bases in between. The CDR3 length is 12 residues. Written as DNA, the CDR3 is TGTGCCAGCTCACCAGGTGTGACCGGCTACACCTTC. Translating it yields CASSPGVTGYTF.

The chain uses TRBV29-1 and TRBJ2-2, with 7 bases aligning to TRBD2. Germline V gene lookup returns CDR1 SQVTM and CDR2 ANQGSEA. CDR3 length: 14 residues. V gave up 6 bases and J gave up 0 bases; unmatched junction bases: 4. CDR3 loop: CSVSGRTNTGELFF. The DNA for the CDR3 is TGCAGCGTCTCCGGGAGGACGAACACCGGGGAGCTGTTTTTT.

V is TRBV5-1 and J is TRBJ2-7; weak D call: TRBD1 (6 bases). Between the trimmed V and J ends, which lost 7 bases and 0 bases, there was a span of 14 bases. CDR3 length: 14 amino acids. In germline, CDR1 is SGHRS, CDR2 YFSETQ. The CDR3 DNA is TGCGCCAGCGGCAAGGCAGGGGACTCCTACGAGCAGTACTTC. Translating gives CASGKAGDSYEQYF.

This clonotype was counted many times. This chain links TRBV12-3 or TRBV12-4 with TRBJ1-4, with no clear D. Trimming removed 5 bases from V and 8 bases from J, with 12 bases in between. The CDR3 is 13 amino acids. CDR3 protein: CASSEFLGEKLFF. CDR3 coding DNA: TGTGCCAGCAGTGAATTCCTAGGAGAAAAACTGTTTTTT.

The V call is TRBV7-3, the J call TRBJ2-5; 8 bases fit TRBD2. The V gene's germline CDR1 is SGHTA and CDR2 FQGTGA. V lost 3 bases and J lost 5; bases outside the gene matches: 11. The CDR3 has 16 residues. CDR3 in amino acids: CASSFTGGGTQETQYF. CDR3 coding DNA: TGTGCCAGCAGCTTCACGGGGGGGGGGACTCAGGAGACCCAGTACTTC.

This clonotype was seen many times. CDR3 sequence (DNA): TGTGCCAGCAGCTTATTTTCGTTAGAGACCCAGTACTTC. Encoded protein: CASSLFSLETQYF. V gene TRBV7-2 combines with J gene TRBJ2-5; D gene uncertain. Germline V gene sequence: CDR1 SGHTA, CDR2 FQGNSA. V gave up 2 bases and J gave up 4 bases, with 8 bases separating them. The CDR3 runs to 13 residues.

This clonotype occurred many times. The chain links TRBV29-1 to TRBJ2-3; 15 nucleotides agree with TRBD2. The CDR3 extends over 14 amino acids. J gave up 11 bases and V 4 bases, and 7 bases lay outside the gene matches. Looked up from germline, CDR1 is SQVTM and CDR2 is ANQGSEA. CDR3 sequence: CSVAQGGLAGGQYF. The CDR3 nucleotides are TGCAGCGTTGCGCAGGGGGGACTAGCGGGGGGGCAGTATTTT.

This clonotype has at least ten counts. The chain has TRBV6-2 or TRBV6-3 and TRBJ2-7, with D possibly being TRBD1 (6 bases). The V end was cut by 6 bases, the J end by 5 bases, with 14 bases between. The CDR3 runs to 13 residues. Germline CDR1 reads MNHEY; CDR2 reads SVGEGT. CDR3 protein: CASRPIQGHEQYF. Here the CDR3 DNA reads TGTGCCAGCAGACCTATACAGGGACACGAGCAGTACTTC.

CDR3 sequence: CASSDTGQGSYEQYF. CDR3 DNA: TGTGCCAGCAGCGACACTGGGCAGGGCTCCTACGAGCAGTACTTC. V and J are TRBV7-2 and TRBJ2-7; D possibly corresponds to TRBD1 (5 bases). The CDR3 runs 15 residues. Trimming cost V 5 bases and J 0 bases, with 14 bases left between them. The germline V gene encodes CDR1 SGHTA and CDR2 FQGNSA.

The sample holds a few counts of this clonotype. This chain uses TRBV24-1 with TRBJ1-5; D call uncertain. CDR3 length: 16 amino acids. Germline values: CDR1 KGHDR, CDR2 SFDVKD. The CDR3 sequence: CAGGLLGFLSNQPQHF. DNA of the CDR3: TGTGCTGGAGGACTTTTAGGATTCTTGAGCAATCAGCCCCAGCATTTT.

This clonotype was counted a few times. This chain connects TRBV2 to TRBJ1-4; TRBD1 aligns across 9 bases. V lost 5 bases, J lost 7 bases, and 11 bases stayed unmatched. Germline V gives CDR1 SNHLY, CDR2 FYNNEI. The CDR3 has 16 residues. The CDR3 sequence is CASSPATGTGREKLFF. DNA of the CDR3: TGTGCCAGCAGTCCTGCCACCGGGACAGGGCGTGAAAAACTGTTTTTT.

For this clonotype: With a much larger clone just one base away, this may be a read error. The chain carries TRBV12-5 and TRBJ1-1, with unresolved D. CDR1 and CDR2 from the germline V gene are LGHNT and FRNRAP. The CDR3 contains 15 residues. Trimming removed 3 bases from V and 1 base from J, with 12 bases in between. This CDR3 reads CASGFTTDGNTEAFF. The CDR3, as DNA: TGTGCTAGTGGTTTCACAACAGACGGGAACACTGAAGCTTTCTTT.

This clonotype was seen ten or more times. The rearrangement links TRBV6-1 to TRBJ2-5; 7 bases fit TRBD1. This CDR3 is 14 amino acids long. V gave up 5 bases and J gave up 7 bases; unmatched junction bases: 10. CDR1 and CDR2 from the germline V gene are MNHNS and SASEGT. This chain's CDR3 is CASSRDSASGTQYF. CDR3 DNA: TGTGCCAGCAGTCGGGACAGTGCCTCGGGGACCCAGTACTTC.

This clonotype was observed a few times. A much larger clone lies one base from this, so it may be a read error. The chain uses TRBV11-2 and TRBJ2-1; weak D call: TRBD1 (6 bases). The CDR3 has 15 residues. Germline CDR1 reads SGHAT; CDR2 reads FQNNGV. V lost 4 bases, J lost 0 bases, and 10 bases lay in between. This chain's CDR3 is CASSSGVGSYNEQFF. As DNA, the CDR3 is TGTGCCAGCAGCTCAGGGGTGGGCTCCTACAATGAGCAGTTCTTC.

In this sample, this clonotype turned up many times. The CDR3 DNA sequence: TGTGCCAGCAGCTCCGGGACTAGCGGGGAACACAATGAGCAGTTCTTC. It translates to CASSSGTSGEHNEQFF. V gene TRBV7-8 combines with J gene TRBJ2-1; TRBD2 aligns across 13 bases. V was pared by 4 bases and J by 5 bases, with 5 bases of the junction left unmatched. The CDR3 runs to 16 residues. Germline V gives CDR1 SGHVS, CDR2 FQNEAQ.

This clonotype was picked up a small number of times. The chain combines TRBV14 with TRBJ2-5; D perhaps matches TRBD2 (6 bases). The CDR3 totals 15 residues. Germline assignment: CDR1 SGHDN and CDR2 FVKESK. V was trimmed by 4 bases and J by 4 bases, leaving 16 bases between them. CDR3 sequence: CASSRDAGWIETQYF. DNA for the CDR3: TGTGCCAGCAGCCGAGATGCGGGGTGGATAGAGACCCAGTACTTC.

This clonotype has a count of ten or more. The chain combines TRBV7-2 with TRBJ2-3, with 8 bases lining up with TRBD2. In germline, CDR1 is SGHTA, CDR2 FQGNSA. J was trimmed by 0 bases and V by 1 base; bases with no gene match: 6. The CDR3 length is 17 residues. CDR3 sequence reads: CASSLVPSGSSTDTQYF. CDR3 sequence (DNA): TGTGCCAGCAGCTTAGTTCCTAGCGGGTCTAGCACAGATACGCAGTATTTT.

The V gene is TRBV11-2, the J gene TRBJ2-3; 11 nucleotides line up with TRBD1. The CDR3 is 16 amino acids. Germline V gene lookup returns CDR1 SGHAT and CDR2 FQNNGV. V trimming: 5 bases; J trimming: 3 bases; junction bases outside the gene matches: 7. The CDR3 DNA reads TGTGCCAGCAGCGTCGGGACAGGGGGTAGGACAGATACGCAGTATTTT. The encoded protein is CASSVGTGGRTDTQYF.

This clonotype appeared many times. The chain employs TRBV29-1 and TRBJ2-2; tentative D call: TRBD1 (6 bases). V lost 4 bases, J lost 6 bases, and 9 bases lay in between. The length of the CDR3 is 12 residues. CDR1 and CDR2 from the germline V gene are SQVTM and ANQGSEA. The CDR3 DNA is TGCAGCGTTGCAGGGGCCGCCGGGGAGCTGTTTTTT. Translating it yields CSVAGAAGELFF.

The chain links TRBV7-2 to TRBJ1-4; a possible D gene is TRBD1 (6 bases). Trimming took off 5 bases at V and 7 bases at J, with 14 bases between the two ends. In germline, CDR1 is SGHTA, CDR2 FQGNSA. The CDR3 spans 14 residues. The CDR3 sequence: CASSQQGYGEKLFF. Here the CDR3 DNA reads TGTGCCAGCAGCCAACAGGGCTACGGTGAAAAACTGTTTTTT. Supplemented by reference TRBV7-2 and TRBJ1-4, the full variable domain reads GAGVSQSPSNKVTEKGKDVELRCDPISGHTALYWYRQSLGQGLEFLIYFQGNSAPDKSGLPSDRFSAERTGGSVSTLTIQRTQQEDSAVYLCASSQQGYGEKLFFGSGTQLSVL.

The table lists this clonotype with a few counts. V usage is TRBV9 and J usage is TRBJ1-6, with 7 bases lining up with TRBD1. J was trimmed by 8 bases and V by 0 bases; bases with no gene match: 2. The germline CDR1 and CDR2 sequences are SGDLS and YYNGEE. This CDR3 comprises 14 residues. The CDR3 loop reads CASSVEGADSPLHF. In nucleotides, the CDR3 is TGTGCCAGCAGCGTAGAGGGGGCGGATTCACCCCTCCACTTT.

This clonotype came up a few times. The chain is built from TRBV25-1 and TRBJ2-3; D not certain. Trimming removed 2 bases from V and 3 bases from J, with 9 bases in between. The V gene's germline CDR1 is MGHDK and CDR2 SYGVNS. This CDR3 has 14 residues. The CDR3 sequence: CASSERARTDTQYF. In DNA, the CDR3 is TGTGCCAGCAGTGAAAGGGCAAGGACAGATACGCAGTATTTT.

This clonotype was seen ten or more times. V usage is TRBV5-1 and J usage is TRBJ2-5, with TRBD2 identical over 10 bases. Unmatched junction bases numbered 11, after V lost 1 base and J lost 5 bases. The CDR3 is made up of 17 amino acids. Germline loops: CDR1 SGHRS, CDR2 YFSETQ. The CDR3 reads CASSLQPPGTSAETQYF. Written as DNA, the CDR3 is TGCGCCAGCAGCTTGCAGCCCCCCGGGACTAGCGCGGAGACCCAGTACTTC.